The 32 T cell receptor beta chains presented below share a single source sample, sequenced in a study of OX40 agonist ivuxolimab in advanced cancers. Receptor libraries were prepared by the immunoSEQ multiplex PCR assay. What TCRdb holds here is the immuneACCESS table cut down to in-frame rearrangements. Part of the clones is not present; checked against another copy, under half of the missing clones reflect an unresolved V gene, and the others are unexplained. The sample data list 15,000 to 20,000 clones, and 86% of these were observed just once. Together, the top ten hold less than 20% of the sample. This sample comprised CD4+ or CD8+ T cells sorted from blood, obtained in a trial of the OX40 agonist ivuxolimab. These receptors originate from an adult with an advanced solid tumor such as melanoma, head and neck, liver or kidney cancer.

J is TRBJ2-2 and V is TRBV19, with D tentatively TRBD2 (6 bases). The germline CDR1 and CDR2 sequences are LNHDA and SQIVND (reference sequence). V lost 7 bases, J lost 1 base, and 13 bases lay in between. The CDR3 is made up of 15 amino acids. This chain's CDR3 is CASKGDLLNTGELFF. The CDR3 DNA sequence: TGTGCCAGTAAAGGGGACTTGTTGAACACCGGGGAGCTGTTTTTT.

The chain carries TRBV7-9 and TRBJ2-3; the match to TRBD2 covers 9 bases. From germline, CDR1 is SEHNR and CDR2 FQNEAQ (reference sequence). V shed 1 base, J shed 6 bases, and the junction held 5 bases outside the gene matches. The length of the CDR3 is 15 residues. The CDR3 protein is CASSLGREGLDTQYF. The CDR3 DNA is TGTGCCAGCAGCTTAGGGCGGGAGGGCCTGGATACGCAGTATTTT. The variable domain in full, with the rest retrieved from reference TRBV7-9 and TRBJ2-3, is DTGVSQNPRHKITKRGQNVTFRCDPISEHNRLYWYRQTLGQGPEFLTYFQNEAQLEKSRLLSDRFSAERPKGSFSTLEIQRTEQGDSAMYLCASSLGREGLDTQYFGPGTRLTVL.

This clone is termed medium-sized (0.01 to 0.1%). The chain links TRBV10-3 to TRBJ2-7; D perhaps matches TRBD2 (5 bases). The CDR3 extends over 14 amino acids. Germline V gives CDR1 ENHRY, CDR2 SYGVKD. The V end lost 11 bases, the J end lost 1 base, and 18 bases lay between the germline ends. The CDR3: CASVSGETSYEQYF. CDR3 sequence (DNA): TGTGCCTCCGTTTCCGGGGAGACTTCCTACGAGCAGTACTTC.

The chain has TRBV10-3 and TRBJ2-7; 9 bases fit TRBD2. The V segment lost 3 bases and the J segment 7 bases; nucleotides outside the gene matches: 13. In germline, CDR1 is ENHRY, CDR2 SYGVKD. This CDR3 is built from 16 residues. The chain's CDR3 is CAISEPGLATWGEQYF. CDR3 DNA: TGTGCCATCAGTGAACCGGGACTAGCAACTTGGGGGGAGCAGTACTTC.

This rearrangement joins TRBV6-1 to TRBJ1-4; D not certain. This CDR3 is built from 15 residues. Germline V gene sequence: CDR1 MNHNS, CDR2 SASEGT. The V end was cut by 4 bases, the J end by 0 bases, with 9 bases between. The CDR3 here is CASSGDWATNEKLFF. The CDR3 DNA reads as TGTGCCAGCAGTGGAGACTGGGCAACTAATGAAAAACTGTTTTTT.

The chain is built from TRBV6-1 and TRBJ1-5; the D gene is possibly TRBD1 (5 bases). This CDR3 spans 15 amino acids. Germline V gene lookup returns CDR1 MNHNS and CDR2 SASEGT. Trimming shortened V by 8 bases and J by 0 bases, and 14 bases separated the two germline ends. CDR3 sequence: CASRESGDSNQPQHF. CDR3 DNA sequence: TGTGCCAGCCGAGAGTCGGGGGATAGCAATCAGCCCCAGCATTTT.

This clone was seen only a few times. The rearrangement uses TRBV6-4 and TRBJ2-3; 8 bases agree with TRBD2. Germline trimming cut 3 bases from V and 2 bases from J; bases unmatched to any gene: 4. The CDR3 spans 15 residues. CDR1 MRHNA and CDR2 SNTAGT come from the germline V gene. The DNA of the CDR3 is TGTGCCAGCAGTGATTTAGCGGGGAACACAGATACGCAGTATTTT. Its translation is CASSDLAGNTDTQYF.

In this sample, this clone turned up once. V usage is TRBV7-3 and J usage is TRBJ2-1; 11 positions match TRBD1. Germline V gene data show CDR1 as SGHTA and CDR2 as FQGTGA. This CDR3 region has 14 residues. V was pared by 5 bases and J by 4 bases, with 1 base of the junction left unmatched. CDR3: CASSGTGGYNEQFF. The CDR3 DNA follows: TGTGCCAGCAGCGGGACAGGGGGTTACAATGAGCAGTTCTTC.

The gene calls are TRBV4-3 and TRBJ2-2; TRBD1 matches 8 bases. Germline V gives CDR1 LGHNA, CDR2 YSLEER. The CDR3 is 14 amino acids. The V segment lost 5 bases and the J segment 1 base; nucleotides outside the gene matches: 0. The CDR3 DNA reads as TGCGCCAGCAGCGGGACAGGGAACACCGGGGAGCTGTTTTTT. Encoded protein: CASSGTGNTGELFF.

This rearrangement joins TRBV28 to TRBJ1-2, with 11 bases that match TRBD1. Unmatched junction bases numbered 6, after V lost 5 bases and J lost 4 bases. This CDR3 has 15 amino acids. The V gene's germline CDR1 is MDHEN and CDR2 SYDVKM. As DNA, the CDR3 is TGTGCCAGCAGTACGGGACAGGGGGGAGGCTATGGCTACACCTTC. It specifies CASSTGQGGGYGYTF.

The chain employs TRBV5-1 and TRBJ2-7; 8 nucleotides align to TRBD1. V was pared by 5 bases and J by 3 bases, with 16 bases of the junction left unmatched. Germline loops: CDR1 SGHRS, CDR2 YFSETQ. The CDR3 is 17 residues long. CDR3: CASSHWPPGTGIYEQYF. CDR3 sequence (DNA): TGCGCCAGCAGTCATTGGCCCCCAGGGACAGGAATCTACGAGCAGTACTTC. Complete variable domain (other parts from reference TRBV5-1 and TRBJ2-7): KAGVTQTPRYLIKTRGQQVTLSCSPISGHRSVSWYQQTPGQGLQFLFEYFSETQRNKGNFPGRFSGRQFSNSRSEMNVSTLELGDSALYLCASSHWPPGTGIYEQYFGPGTRLTVT.

The chain carries TRBV27 and TRBJ2-3, with TRBD2 matching 14 bases. The CDR3 is 16 residues long. V dropped 6 bases and J dropped 4; count of bases not matched to a gene: 6. Germline CDR1 MNHEY, CDR2 SMNVEV (reference sequence). The CDR3 nucleotides are TGTGCCAGCAGACCCGCGGGACTAGCGGGAGCAGATACGCAGTATTTT. It codes for CASRPAGLAGADTQYF.

The rearrangement uses TRBV29-1 and TRBJ2-1, with TRBD2 matching 9 bases. This CDR3 has 15 amino acids. V gave up 7 bases and J gave up 5 bases; unmatched junction bases: 12. Looked up from germline, CDR1 is SQVTM and CDR2 is ANQGSEA. DNA of the CDR3: TGCAGCGCCAAAAGAGCGGGAGGTGGCAACAATGAGCAGTTCTTC. It encodes CSAKRAGGGNNEQFF.

This clone counts as large. The same CDR3 arises from other DNA sequences in this sample as well. This chain uses TRBV18 with TRBJ2-5; no reliable D call. The CDR3 spans 15 residues. The germline V and J ends were trimmed by 2 bases and 0 bases, with 10 bases remaining between them. Germline CDR1 KGHSH, CDR2 LQKENI. CDR3 nucleotides: TGTGCCAGCTCACCATCATACGGACACCAAGAGACCCAGTACTTC. This codes for CASSPSYGHQETQYF.

The V call is TRBV4-1, the J call TRBJ1-2; 9 bases map to TRBD1. With V trimmed by 1 base and J by 6 bases, 6 bases remained unmatched. CDR1 and CDR2 from the germline V gene are MGHRA and YSYEKL. The CDR3 runs 15 residues. The DNA for the CDR3 is TGCGCCAGCAGCCAAGCCACAGGGGGCGGAAATGGCTACACCTTC. Protein: CASSQATGGGNGYTF.

This chain links TRBV30 with TRBJ1-2, with TRBD1 matching 7 bases. The ends lost 0 bases at V and 7 bases at J; junction bases unmatched: 8. The CDR3 runs 14 residues. Germline CDR1 is GTSNPN and CDR2 is SVGIG (reference sequence). CDR3 in DNA: TGTGCCTGGAGTGTAAATACAGGGGCGGCTGGCTACACCTTC. Protein: CAWSVNTGAAGYTF.

V gene TRBV30 combines with J gene TRBJ1-5, with D unresolved. In germline, CDR1 is GTSNPN, CDR2 SVGIG (reference sequence). The ends were cut back, 5 bases at V and 3 bases at J, with 14 bases in the middle. The CDR3 consists of 14 residues. This chain's CDR3 is CAWARTGFNQPQHF. The CDR3 nucleotides are TGTGCCTGGGCCCGGACCGGGTTCAATCAGCCCCAGCATTTT.

V is TRBV11-2 and J is TRBJ2-7, with 7 bases aligning to TRBD1. The CDR3 spans 18 residues. The germline CDR1 and CDR2 sequences are SGHAT and FQNNGV. V was clipped by 1 base and J by 3 bases; unmatched bases: 15. CDR3 DNA sequence: TGTGCCAGCAGCTTAGTAGGGGGCACAGGGACGAGCGACTACGAGCAGTACTTC. It encodes CASSLVGGTGTSDYEQYF. The full variable domain, completed using reference TRBV11-2 and TRBJ2-7, is EAGVAQSPRYKIIEKRQSVAFWCNPISGHATLYWYQQILGQGPKLLIQFQNNGVVDDSQLPKDRFSAERLKGVDSTLKIQPAKLEDSAVYLCASSLVGGTGTSDYEQYFGPGTRLTVT.

The V and J genes are TRBV28 and TRBJ2-7; possible D gene TRBD2, 7 bases. The V end was cut by 5 bases, the J end by 2 bases, with 19 bases between. In germline, CDR1 is MDHEN, CDR2 SYDVKM. This CDR3 spans 16 amino acids. CDR3 nucleotide sequence: TGTGCCAGCAGTCCCATATTCGGGGGGACAACCTACGAGCAGTACTTC. Its translation: CASSPIFGGTTYEQYF.

The chain employs TRBV7-2 and TRBJ1-2, with D uncertain. The CDR3 consists of 13 residues. Trimming shortened V by 4 bases and J by 5 bases, and 11 bases separated the two germline ends. Germline CDR1 and CDR2: SGHTA and FQGNSA. As DNA, the CDR3 is TGTGCCAGCAGCTCGGATGTTGGATATGGCTACACCTTC. It yields the protein CASSSDVGYGYTF.

The rearrangement uses TRBV9 and TRBJ2-6; D remains ambiguous. The V and J ends lost 0 bases and 2 bases respectively, with 6 bases between them. The CDR3 has 15 residues. The germline CDR1 and CDR2 sequences are SGDLS and YYNGEE. The CDR3 sequence is CASSVARTGANVLTF. The DNA of the CDR3 is TGTGCCAGCAGCGTAGCTAGAACTGGGGCCAACGTCCTGACTTTC.

This clone has only one observation. The genes are TRBV25-1 and TRBJ2-5; 7 bases are a match to TRBD2. The better agreement between TRBJ2-7 and the DNA end casts doubt on the J call. Germline assignment: CDR1 MGHDK and CDR2 SYGVNS. The CDR3 length is 14 residues. The CDR3 protein is CAPWGSGANYEQYF. CDR3 bases: TGTGCCCCCTGGGGCAGCGGGGCAAACTACGAGCAGTACTTC.

The V call is TRBV4-1, the J call TRBJ1-2; D gene uncertain. CDR1 is MGHRA, CDR2 YSYEKL, per germline. This CDR3 has 14 amino acids. The V and J ends lost 1 base and 2 bases respectively, with 8 bases between them. As DNA, the CDR3 is TGCGCCAGCAGCCAAGTTAGCCAGAACTATGGCTACACCTTC. Residues: CASSQVSQNYGYTF.

This chain's CDR3 is CASTPSGRAGELFF. The CDR3 nucleotides are TGTGCCAGCACCCCATCAGGCAGGGCCGGGGAGCTGTTTTTT. This chain joins TRBV25-1 and TRBJ2-2, with D possibly being TRBD1 (5 bases). V was trimmed by 7 bases and J by 6 bases, leaving 15 bases between them. In germline, CDR1 is MGHDK, CDR2 SYGVNS. The CDR3 loop spans 14 amino acids.

The chain employs TRBV6-1 and TRBJ2-7; no clear D gene. The length of the CDR3 is 11 residues. V lost 7 bases, J lost 3 bases, and 7 bases lay in between. From germline, CDR1 is MNHNS and CDR2 SASEGT. The CDR3 spells CASTHRYEQYF. Written as DNA, the CDR3 is TGTGCCAGCACGCACCGCTACGAGCAGTACTTC.

The chain joins TRBV19 to TRBJ2-3; TRBD2 aligns across 9 bases. The germline gives CDR1 LNHDA, CDR2 SQIVND (reference sequence). This CDR3 is built from 15 residues. The V gene end was trimmed by 7 bases and the J gene end by 1 base; junction bases not matched to a gene: 6. CDR3 DNA: TGTGCCAGTAAAGCGGGAGGCCCTCGCACAGATACGCAGTATTTT. Protein product: CASKAGGPRTDTQYF.

The chain couples TRBV28 to TRBJ2-4; tentative D call: TRBD1 (6 bases). The CDR3 runs 15 residues. Germline CDR1 reads MDHEN; CDR2 reads SYDVKM. Trimming shortened V by 5 bases and J by 6 bases, and 17 bases separated the two germline ends. This chain's CDR3 is CASSIANRVSNIQYF. CDR3 DNA sequence: TGTGCCAGCAGTATAGCAAACAGGGTATCAAACATTCAGTACTTC.

The V gene is TRBV5-1, the J gene TRBJ2-6; the match to TRBD1 covers 7 bases. CDR1 and CDR2 (germline): SGHRS, YFSETQ. The CDR3 is made up of 17 amino acids. J was trimmed by 0 bases and V by 0 bases; bases with no gene match: 3. CDR3 amino acids: CASSLAGQTSGANVLTF. The CDR3 bases are TGCGCCAGCAGCTTGGCGGGACAGACCTCTGGGGCCAACGTCCTGACTTTC.

The chain links TRBV4-2 to TRBJ2-1; TRBD2 might be the D (6 bases). The CDR3 consists of 16 residues. CDR1 is LGHNA and CDR2 is YNFKEQ in the germline V gene. V was pared by 1 base and J by 5 bases, with 15 bases between. CDR3 DNA sequence: TGTGCCAGCAGCCAAGGTAGCGGCCCTATAAACAATGAGCAGTTCTTC. Translated: CASSQGSGPINNEQFF.

The chain links TRBV7-3 to TRBJ2-5, with D possibly matching TRBD2 (5 bases). The CDR3 is made up of 13 amino acids. CDR1 is SGHTA, CDR2 FQGTGA, per germline. Trimming left V 4 bases short and J 5 bases short, with 11 bases between. DNA of the CDR3: TGTGCCAGCAGCTGGACTGAAGGCGAGACCCAGTACTTC. This encodes CASSWTEGETQYF.

The V call is TRBV18, the J call TRBJ2-5; unclear D gene. Germline CDR1 reads KGHSH; CDR2 reads LQKENI. The CDR3 extends over 13 amino acids. V was clipped by 3 bases and J by 1 base, with 6 bases between them. In DNA, the CDR3 is TGTGCCAGCTCACCGGGCGGCCAAGAGACCCAGTACTTC. It specifies CASSPGGQETQYF.

This clone was found once. CDR3 coding DNA: TGCGCCAGCAGTGAGGGAACCCGGGCCCCGGGAACAGATACGCAGTATTTT. Protein sequence: CASSEGTRAPGTDTQYF. The chain uses TRBV10-1 and TRBJ2-3; D perhaps matches TRBD2 (5 bases). Germline assignment: CDR1 WNHNN and CDR2 SYGVQD (reference sequence). V shed 2 bases and J shed 3 bases, with 18 bases lying between them. CDR3 length: 17 residues.